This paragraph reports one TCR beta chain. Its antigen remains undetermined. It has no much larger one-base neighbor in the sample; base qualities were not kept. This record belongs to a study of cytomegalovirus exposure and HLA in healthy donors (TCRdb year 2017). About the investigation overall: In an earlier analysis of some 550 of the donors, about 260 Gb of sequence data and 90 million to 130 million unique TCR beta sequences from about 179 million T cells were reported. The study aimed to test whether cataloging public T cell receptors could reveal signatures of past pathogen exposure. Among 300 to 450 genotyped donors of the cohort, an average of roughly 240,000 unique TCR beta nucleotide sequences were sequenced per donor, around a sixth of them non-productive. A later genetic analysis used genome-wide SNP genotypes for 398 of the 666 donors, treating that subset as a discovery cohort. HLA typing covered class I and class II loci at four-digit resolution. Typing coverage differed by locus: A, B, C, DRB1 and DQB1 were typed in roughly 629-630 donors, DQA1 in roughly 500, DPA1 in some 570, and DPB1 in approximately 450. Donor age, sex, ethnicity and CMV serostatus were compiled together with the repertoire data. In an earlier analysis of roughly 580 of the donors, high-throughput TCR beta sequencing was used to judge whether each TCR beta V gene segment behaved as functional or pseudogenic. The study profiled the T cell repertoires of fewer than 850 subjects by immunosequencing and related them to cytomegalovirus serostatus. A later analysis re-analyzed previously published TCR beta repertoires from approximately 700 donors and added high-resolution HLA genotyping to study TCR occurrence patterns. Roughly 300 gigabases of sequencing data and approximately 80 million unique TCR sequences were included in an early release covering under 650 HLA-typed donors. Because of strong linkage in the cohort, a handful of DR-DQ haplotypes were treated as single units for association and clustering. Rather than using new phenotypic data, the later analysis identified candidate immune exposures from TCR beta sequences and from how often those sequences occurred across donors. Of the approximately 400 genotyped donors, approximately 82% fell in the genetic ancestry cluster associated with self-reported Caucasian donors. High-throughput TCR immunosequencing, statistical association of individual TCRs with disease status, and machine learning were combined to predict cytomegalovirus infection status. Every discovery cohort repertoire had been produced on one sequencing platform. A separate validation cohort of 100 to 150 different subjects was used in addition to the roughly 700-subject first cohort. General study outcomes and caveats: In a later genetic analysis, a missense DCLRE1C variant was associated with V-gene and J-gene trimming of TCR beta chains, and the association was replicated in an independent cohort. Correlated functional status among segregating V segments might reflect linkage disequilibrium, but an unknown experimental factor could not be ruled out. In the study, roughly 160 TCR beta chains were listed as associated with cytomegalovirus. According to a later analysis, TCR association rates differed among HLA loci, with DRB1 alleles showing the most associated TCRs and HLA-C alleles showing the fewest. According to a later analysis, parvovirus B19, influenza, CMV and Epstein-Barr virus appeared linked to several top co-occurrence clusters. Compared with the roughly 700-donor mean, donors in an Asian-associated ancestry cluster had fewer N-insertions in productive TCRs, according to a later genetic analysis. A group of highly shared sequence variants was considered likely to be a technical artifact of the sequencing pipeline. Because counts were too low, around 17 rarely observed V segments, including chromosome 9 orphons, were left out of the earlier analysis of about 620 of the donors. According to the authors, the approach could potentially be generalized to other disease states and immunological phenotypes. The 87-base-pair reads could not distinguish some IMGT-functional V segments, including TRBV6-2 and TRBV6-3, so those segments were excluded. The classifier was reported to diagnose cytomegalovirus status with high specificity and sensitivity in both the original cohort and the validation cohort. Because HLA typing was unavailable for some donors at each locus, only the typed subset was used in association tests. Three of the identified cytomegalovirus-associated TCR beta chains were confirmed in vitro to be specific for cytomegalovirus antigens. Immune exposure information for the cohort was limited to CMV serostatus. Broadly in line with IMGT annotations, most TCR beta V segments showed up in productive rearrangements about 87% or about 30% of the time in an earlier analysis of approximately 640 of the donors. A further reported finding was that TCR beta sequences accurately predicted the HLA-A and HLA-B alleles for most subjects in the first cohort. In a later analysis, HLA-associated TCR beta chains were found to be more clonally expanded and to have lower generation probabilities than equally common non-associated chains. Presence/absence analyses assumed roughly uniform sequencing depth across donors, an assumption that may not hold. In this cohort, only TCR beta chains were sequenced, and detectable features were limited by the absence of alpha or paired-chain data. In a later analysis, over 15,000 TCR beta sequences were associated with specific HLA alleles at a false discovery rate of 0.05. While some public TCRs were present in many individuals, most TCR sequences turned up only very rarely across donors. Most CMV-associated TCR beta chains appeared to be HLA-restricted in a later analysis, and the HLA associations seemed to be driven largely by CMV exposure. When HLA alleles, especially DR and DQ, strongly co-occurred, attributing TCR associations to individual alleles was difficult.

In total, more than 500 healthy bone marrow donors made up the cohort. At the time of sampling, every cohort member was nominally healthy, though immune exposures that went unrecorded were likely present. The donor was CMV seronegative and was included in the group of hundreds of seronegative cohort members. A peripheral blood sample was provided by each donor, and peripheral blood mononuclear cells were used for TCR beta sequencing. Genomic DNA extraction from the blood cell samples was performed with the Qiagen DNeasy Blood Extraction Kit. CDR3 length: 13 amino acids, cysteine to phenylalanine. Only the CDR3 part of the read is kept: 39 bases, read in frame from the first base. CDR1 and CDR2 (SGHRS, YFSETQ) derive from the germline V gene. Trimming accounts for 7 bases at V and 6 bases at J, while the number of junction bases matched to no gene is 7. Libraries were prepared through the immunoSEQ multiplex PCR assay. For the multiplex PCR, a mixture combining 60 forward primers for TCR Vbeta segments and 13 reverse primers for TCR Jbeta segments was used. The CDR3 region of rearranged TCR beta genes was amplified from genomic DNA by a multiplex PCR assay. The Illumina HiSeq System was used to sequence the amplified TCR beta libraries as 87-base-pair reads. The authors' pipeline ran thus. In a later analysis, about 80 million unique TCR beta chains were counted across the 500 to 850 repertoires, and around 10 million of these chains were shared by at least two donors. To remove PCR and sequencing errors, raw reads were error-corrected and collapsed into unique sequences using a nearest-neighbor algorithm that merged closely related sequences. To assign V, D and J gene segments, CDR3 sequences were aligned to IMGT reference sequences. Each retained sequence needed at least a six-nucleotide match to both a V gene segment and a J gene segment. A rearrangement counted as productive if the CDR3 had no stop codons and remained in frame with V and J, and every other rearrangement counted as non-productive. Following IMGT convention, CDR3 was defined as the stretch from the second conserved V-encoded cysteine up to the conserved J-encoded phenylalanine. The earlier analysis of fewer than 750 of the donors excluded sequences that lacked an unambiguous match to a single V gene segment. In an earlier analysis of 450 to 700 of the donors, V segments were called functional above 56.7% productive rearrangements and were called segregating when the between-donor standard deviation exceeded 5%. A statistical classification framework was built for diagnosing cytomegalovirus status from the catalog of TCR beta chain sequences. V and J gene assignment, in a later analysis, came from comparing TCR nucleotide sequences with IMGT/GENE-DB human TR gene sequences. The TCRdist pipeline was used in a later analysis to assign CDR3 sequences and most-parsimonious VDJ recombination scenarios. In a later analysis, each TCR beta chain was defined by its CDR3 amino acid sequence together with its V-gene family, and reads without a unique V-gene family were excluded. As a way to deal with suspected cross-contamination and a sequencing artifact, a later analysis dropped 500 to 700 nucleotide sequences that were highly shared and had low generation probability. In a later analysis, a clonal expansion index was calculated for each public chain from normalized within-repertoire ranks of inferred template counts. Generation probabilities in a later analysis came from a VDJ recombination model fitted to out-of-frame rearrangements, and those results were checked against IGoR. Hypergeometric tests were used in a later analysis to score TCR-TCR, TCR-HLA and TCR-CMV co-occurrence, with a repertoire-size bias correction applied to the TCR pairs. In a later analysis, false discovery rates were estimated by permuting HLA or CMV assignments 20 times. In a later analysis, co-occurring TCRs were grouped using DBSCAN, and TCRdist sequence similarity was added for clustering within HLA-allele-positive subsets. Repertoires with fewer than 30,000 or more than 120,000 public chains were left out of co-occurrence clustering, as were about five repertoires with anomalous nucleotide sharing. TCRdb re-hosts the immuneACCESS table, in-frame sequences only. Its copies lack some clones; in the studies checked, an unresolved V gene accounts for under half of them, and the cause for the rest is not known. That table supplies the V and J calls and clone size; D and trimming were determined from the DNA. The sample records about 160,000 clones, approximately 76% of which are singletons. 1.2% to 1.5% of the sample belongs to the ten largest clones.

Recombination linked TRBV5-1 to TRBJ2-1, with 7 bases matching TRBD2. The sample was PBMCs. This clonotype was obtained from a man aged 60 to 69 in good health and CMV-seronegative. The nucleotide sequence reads TGCGCCAGCGGTTTCGGGGGGAGCAATGAGCAGTTCTTC. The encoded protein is CASGFGGSNEQFF.